Sequencing of this TCR beta chain was carried out in a study of T cells after posttransplantation cyclophosphamide (dated by TCRdb to 2016 to 2017). About the investigation overall: Using TRB sequencing, the study followed how the T cell repertoire rebuilt after myeloablative bone marrow transplantation with posttransplantation cyclophosphamide given as GVHD prophylaxis. Blood from every one of the 30 to 35 PTCy patients who had 1-year posttransplant specimens underwent TRB sequencing. Samples from approximately 40 PTCy-treated patients and over 15 related bone marrow donors of those patients were subjected to antigen receptor sequencing. Because TRA and TRB clonality correlated tightly in 8 to 10 samples, the subsequent TCR analyses were limited to TRB only. Public TRB sequences were checked against a database of over 3,600 sequences associated with responses to pathogens, tumor antigens, self-antigens and alloantigens. In 3 patients, up to about 3 additional blood samples taken between 2 and 5.2 years after transplant also underwent TRB sequencing, as did pretransplant blood from a handful of patients. The paper's findings and limits, for the study overall: Across the roughly 40 patients, TRB clonality was highly associated with recipient CMV seropositivity and CMV reactivation, and diversity with PTCy was similar to that in the CNI/methotrexate controls. The TRB repertoires of T cells infiltrating skin or GI tract showed only limited overlap with the TRB repertoires of T cells in blood. Donor-recipient similarity was low at 1-2 months but increased during the first year, and donor CD8+ memory clones often dominated later blood repertoires.

The PTCy-treated patients were drawn from a prospective, multi-institutional clinical trial. Peripheral blood and bone marrow mononuclear cells were isolated by Ficoll-Hypaque density centrifugation and cryopreserved. As concerns this clone: Its antigen has not been determined. Base quality data are lacking; no much larger clone is found one base away.

Genomic DNA was the input for TRB sequencing, which was run either with the immunoSEQ assay at survey resolution or with the hsTCRB kit. On the study's bioinformatics: The immunoSEQ software handled initial read processing, and the LymphoSeq R package was used for repertoire analyses. Clonality was computed as 1 minus normalized Shannon entropy, and a Gini coefficient was also calculated for each TRB dataset. Phenotypes of unsorted samples were inferred by mapping TRB sequences from sorted subsets of the recipient or donor onto unsorted samples of the same recipient. TCRdb carries this immuneACCESS record with in-frame sequences only. Its versions omit some clonotypes, under half of them owing to an unresolved V gene in the studies checked, with the rest unexplained. That table supplies the V and J calls and clone size; D and trimming were determined from the DNA. Counted in this sample were approximately 32,000 clones; approximately 90% of them appeared once. The leading ten clones occupy approximately 15% of the sample.

CDR1 and CDR2, looked up from the germline V gene, are SGHRS and YFSETQ. Trimming accounts for 4 bases at V and 2 bases at J, while the number of junction bases matched to no gene is 6. Taken from cysteine to phenylalanine, the CDR3 has 16 residues. Only the CDR3 portion is preserved as DNA: 48 bases, with reading frame beginning at the first base. The sequence was collected from a woman in her 40s with a blood cancer, CMV-positive, and with a related stem cell donor. Sequencing was carried out using PBMCs. The sequence joins TRBV5-1 to TRBJ2-1, with TRBD2 matching 10 junction bases. The bases read TGCGCCAGCAGCCCGGGGCTAGCGGGGGCCTACAATGAGCAGTTCTTC. Protein translation: CASSPGLAGAYNEQFF.